This is a list of T cell receptor beta chains from one sample in a study of T-cell reconstitution after alpha-beta-depleted transplantation in children. Using its own MiXCR run on the PCR reads, TCRdb lists one record per CDR3 protein. The sample lists more than 200,000 distinct CDR3 sequences; about 25% were seen once. Sequencing was performed on PBMCs, taken before TCRalphabeta/CD19-depleted stem cell transplant. Receptors originate from a girl aged 2-10 years with Fanconi anemia, due to receive a stem cell transplant. The CDR3 runs from the conserved cysteine through the conserved F or W. The D gene is left open where the match is weak. The size entry is marked missing in some rows and otherwise reads once, few, many or a size class.

D,J,size,V,CDR3,DNA
NA,TRBJ2-2,many,TRBV29-1,CIGGAVSGELFF,TGTATAGGCGGGGCTGTATCCGGGGAGCTGTTTTTT
NA,TRBJ2-7,many,TRBV12-3/TRBV12-4,CASSLGRPNEQYF,TGTGCCAGCAGTTTAGGACGGCCTAACGAGCAGTACTTC
NA,TRBJ2-1,many,TRBV9,CASSVLAGTRNEQFF,TGTGCCAGCAGCGTCCTTGCGGGAACGAGAAATGAGCAGTTCTTC
NA,TRBJ2-5,NA,TRBV24-1,CATSDFWETQYF,TGTGCCACCAGTGATTTTTGGGAGACCCAGTACTTC
NA,TRBJ2-1,once,TRBV7-3,CASSPAGGKFYNEQFF,TGTGCCAGCAGCCCCGCCGGCGGGAAATTTTACAATGAGCAGTTCTTC
NA,TRBJ2-1,many,TRBV12-5,CASGLDAGTEQFF,TGTGCTAGTGGTTTGGACGCCGGGACAGAGCAGTTCTTC
TRBD2,TRBJ2-7,many,TRBV29-1,CSVELGGAYEQYF,TGCAGCGTTGAGTTGGGGGGGGCCTACGAGCAGTACTTC
NA,TRBJ2-2,many,TRBV29-1,CSVAGGEITGELFF,TGCAGCGTTGCCGGCGGGGAAATCACCGGGGAGCTGTTTTTT
NA,TRBJ1-3,many,TRBV27,CASSPGLRNTIYF,TGTGCCAGCAGCCCAGGGCTGAGAAACACCATATATTTT
NA,TRBJ2-5,NA,TRBV10-2,CASSDIIYQETQYF,TGCGCCAGCAGTGATATCATATACCAAGAGACCCAGTACTTC
TRBD2,TRBJ2-7,NA,TRBV24-1,CATSDLHQGGRVSYEQYF,TGTGCCACCAGTGATTTGCACCAAGGCGGGAGGGTCTCCTACGAGCAGTACTTC
NA,TRBJ2-7,NA,TRBV21-1,CASSKGLALGYEQYF,TGTGCCAGCAGCAAAGGACTAGCGTTGGGCTACGAGCAGTACTTC
TRBD1,TRBJ2-7,NA,TRBV30,CASGTGGSYEQYF,TGTGCCTCTGGGACAGGGGGCTCCTACGAGCAGTACTTC
TRBD2,TRBJ2-7,many,TRBV10-3,CAISGGLAGGITYEQYF,TGTGCCATCAGTGGAGGACTAGCGGGAGGGATCACCTACGAGCAGTACTTC
NA,TRBJ1-3,many,TRBV9,CASSVVGTYGNTIYF,TGTGCCAGCAGCGTAGTGGGGACATACGGAAACACCATATATTTT
NA,TRBJ2-3,NA,TRBV7-3,CASSPMVDSLTDTQYF,TGTGCCAGCAGCCCAATGGTGGACAGCCTCACAGATACGCAGTATTTT
TRBD1,TRBJ2-7,NA,TRBV5-1,CASSLAQGALGQYF,TGCGCCAGCAGCTTGGCCCAGGGGGCCCTCGGTCAGTACTTC
NA,TRBJ2-3,NA,TRBV20-1,CSARTFGQDTQYF,TGCAGTGCTAGGACCTTCGGGCAAGATACGCAGTATTTT
TRBD1,TRBJ2-4,many,TRBV9,CASSATGGASKNIQYF,TGTGCCAGCAGCGCCACAGGGGGCGCATCCAAAAACATTCAGTACTTC
TRBD1,TRBJ2-7,NA,TRBV5-1,CASSYGTGPSYEQYF,TGCGCCAGCAGCTACGGGACAGGACCTTCCTACGAGCAGTACTTC
TRBD2,TRBJ2-1,NA,TRBV23-1,CASSQSSGRSRQYEQFF,TGCGCCAGCAGTCAATCTAGCGGGAGAAGTCGACAATATGAGCAGTTCTTC
TRBD2,TRBJ2-7,few,TRBV4-1,CASSQGGLARSYEQYF,TGCGCCAGCAGCCAGGGGGGACTAGCGCGATCCTACGAGCAGTACTTC
NA,TRBJ1-1,few,TRBV25-1,CASSEFTGVKNEAFF,TGTGCCAGCAGTGAATTCACCGGGGTGAAGAATGAAGCTTTCTTT
NA,TRBJ2-3,many,TRBV20-1,CSAGSGSSTDTQYF,TGCAGTGCTGGGTCGGGGTCGTCCACAGATACGCAGTATTTT
NA,TRBJ2-2,few,TRBV6-2/TRBV6-3,CASSYNREYTGELFF,TGTGCCAGCAGTTACAACAGGGAGTACACCGGGGAGCTGTTTTTT
TRBD1,TRBJ2-7,NA,TRBV29-1,CSAVGTDTSYEQYF,TGCAGCGCTGTCGGGACAGACACCTCCTACGAGCAGTACTTC
NA,TRBJ2-6,NA,TRBV7-6,CASSLAGPGANVLTF,TGTGCCAGCAGCTTAGCCGGTCCTGGGGCCAACGTCCTGACTTTC
TRBD1,TRBJ2-7,few,TRBV29-1,CSVGDPTGTYEQYF,TGCAGCGTTGGGGACCCGACAGGGACCTACGAGCAGTACTTC